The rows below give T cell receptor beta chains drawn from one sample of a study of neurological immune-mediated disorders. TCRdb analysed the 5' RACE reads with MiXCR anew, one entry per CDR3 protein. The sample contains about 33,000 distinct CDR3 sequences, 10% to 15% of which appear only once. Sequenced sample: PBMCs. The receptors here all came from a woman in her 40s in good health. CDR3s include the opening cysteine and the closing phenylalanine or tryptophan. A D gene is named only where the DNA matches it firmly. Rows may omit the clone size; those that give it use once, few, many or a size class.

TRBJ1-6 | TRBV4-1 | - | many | TGCGCCAGCAGCCCAGTTGGGAGGGACCTCGTTTCACCCCTCCACTTT | CASSPVGRDLVSPLHF
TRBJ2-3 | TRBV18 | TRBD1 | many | TGTGCCAGCTCACCGCGACAGGGGTCCCACACAGATACGCAGTATTTT | CASSPRQGSHTDTQYF
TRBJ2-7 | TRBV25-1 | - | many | TGTGCCAGCAGTCCTCAGGGAGCCTTGAGATACTTC | CASSPQGALRYF
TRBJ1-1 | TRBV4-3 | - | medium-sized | TGCGCCAGCAGCCAAGATGTGAGCGGTTTGAACACTGAAGCTTTCTTT | CASSQDVSGLNTEAFF
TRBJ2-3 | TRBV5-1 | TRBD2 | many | TGCGCCAGCAACGGGGGGACTAGCACAGATACGCAGTATTTT | CASNGGTSTDTQYF
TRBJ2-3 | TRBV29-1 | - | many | TGCAGCGCCGCTTCCGGGGAGGGGGCAGATACGCAGTATTTT | CSAASGEGADTQYF
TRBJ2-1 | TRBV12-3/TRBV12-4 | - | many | TGTGCCAGCAGCGTGACAGGATACAATGAGCAGTTCTTC | CASSVTGYNEQFF
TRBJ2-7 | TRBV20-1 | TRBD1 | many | TGCAGTGCTAGAGACCGGGACAGGAACTACGAGCAGTACTTC | CSARDRDRNYEQYF
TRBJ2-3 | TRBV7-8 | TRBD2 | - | TGTGCCAGCAGCTTAGGGGCGGGGGGGCCTATAGATACGCAGTATTTT | CASSLGAGGPIDTQYF
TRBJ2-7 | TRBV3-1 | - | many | TGTGCCAGCAGCCAAGTGGGCTTAGGGACCTACGAGCAGTACTTC | CASSQVGLGTYEQYF
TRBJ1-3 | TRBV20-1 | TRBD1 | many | TGCAGTGCTATAATAACAGGGGGTGGAAACACCATATATTTT | CSAIITGGGNTIYF
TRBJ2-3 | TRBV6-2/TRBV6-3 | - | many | TGTGCCAGCAGCCCAATCAGGACAGATACGCAGTATTTT | CASSPIRTDTQYF
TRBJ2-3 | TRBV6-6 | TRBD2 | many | TGTGCCAGCAGACCAACTAGCGGGAGGGCCTTGGATACGCAGTATTTT | CASRPTSGRALDTQYF
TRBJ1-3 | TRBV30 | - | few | TGTGCCTGGAGTGTCTCCGGCGATGGAAACACCATATATTTT | CAWSVSGDGNTIYF
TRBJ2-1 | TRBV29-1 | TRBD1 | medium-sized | TGCAGCGTTGCGACCGGGACAGGGGGGATTGAGCAGTTCTTC | CSVATGTGGIEQFF
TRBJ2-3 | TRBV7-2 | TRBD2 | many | TGTGCCAGCAGCTTTACTAGCGGGAGTTCCGATACGCAGTATTTT | CASSFTSGSSDTQYF
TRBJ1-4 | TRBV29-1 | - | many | TGCAGCGTATGGGGAAGGGATGAAAAACTGTTTTTT | CSVWGRDEKLFF
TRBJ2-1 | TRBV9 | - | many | TGTGCCAGCAGCGTGGCACAGGGAACATCCTACAATGAGCAGTTCTTC | CASSVAQGTSYNEQFF
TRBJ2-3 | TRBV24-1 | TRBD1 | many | TGTGCCACCAGTCGGGGACAGTCAGGAGATACGCAGTATTTT | CATSRGQSGDTQYF
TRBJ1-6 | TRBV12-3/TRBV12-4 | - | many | TGTGCCAGCAGTCGTGGACTGGAATATAATTCACCCCTCCACTTT | CASSRGLEYNSPLHF
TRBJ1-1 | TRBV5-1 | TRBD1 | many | TGCGCCAGCAGCTTGGGACAGGGGGAGGTCACTGAAGCTTTCTTT | CASSLGQGEVTEAFF
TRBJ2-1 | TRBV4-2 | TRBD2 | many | TGTGCCAGCAGCCCTTGGGGACTAGCGGGGGGGAGCTCCTACAATGAGCAGTTCTTC | CASSPWGLAGGSSYNEQFF
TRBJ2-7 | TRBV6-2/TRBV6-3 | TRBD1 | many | TGTGCCAGCCGACAGGGGGCGCGGGAGCAGTACTTC | CASRQGAREQYF
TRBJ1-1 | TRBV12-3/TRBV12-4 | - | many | TGTGCCAGCAGCCAACTCCCGGACGGAAGTATGAACACTGAAGCTTTCTTT | CASSQLPDGSMNTEAFF
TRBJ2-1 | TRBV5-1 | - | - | TGCGCCAGCAGCTTGACTAGACGGTTGGATGAGCAGTTCTTC | CASSLTRRLDEQFF
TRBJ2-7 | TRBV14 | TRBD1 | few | TGTGCCAGCAGCGGGACAGGCCTTTCCTACGAGCAGTACTTC | CASSGTGLSYEQYF